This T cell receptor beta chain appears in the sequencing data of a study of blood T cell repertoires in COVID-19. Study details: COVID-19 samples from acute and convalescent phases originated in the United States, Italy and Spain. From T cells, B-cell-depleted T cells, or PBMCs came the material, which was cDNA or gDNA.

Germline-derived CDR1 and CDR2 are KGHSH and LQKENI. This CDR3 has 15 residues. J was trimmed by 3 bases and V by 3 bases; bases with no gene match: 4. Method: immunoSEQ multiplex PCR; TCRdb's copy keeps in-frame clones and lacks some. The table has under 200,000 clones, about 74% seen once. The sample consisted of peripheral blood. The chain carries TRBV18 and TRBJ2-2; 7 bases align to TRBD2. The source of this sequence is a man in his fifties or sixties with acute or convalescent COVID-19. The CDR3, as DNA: TGTGCCAGCTCACCGGCTAGCGGACACACCGGGGAGCTGTTTTTT. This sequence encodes CASSPASGHTGELFF.